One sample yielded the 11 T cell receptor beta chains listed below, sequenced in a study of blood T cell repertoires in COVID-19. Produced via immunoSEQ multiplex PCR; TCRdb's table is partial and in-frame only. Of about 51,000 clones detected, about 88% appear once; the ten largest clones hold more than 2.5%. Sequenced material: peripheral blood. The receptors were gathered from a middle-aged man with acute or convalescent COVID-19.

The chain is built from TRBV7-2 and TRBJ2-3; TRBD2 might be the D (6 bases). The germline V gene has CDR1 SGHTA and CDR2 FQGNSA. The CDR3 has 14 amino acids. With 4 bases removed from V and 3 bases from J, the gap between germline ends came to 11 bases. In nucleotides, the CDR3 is TGTGCCAGCAGCTCTGGACTAACAACAGATACGCAGTATTTT. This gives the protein CASSSGLTTDTQYF.

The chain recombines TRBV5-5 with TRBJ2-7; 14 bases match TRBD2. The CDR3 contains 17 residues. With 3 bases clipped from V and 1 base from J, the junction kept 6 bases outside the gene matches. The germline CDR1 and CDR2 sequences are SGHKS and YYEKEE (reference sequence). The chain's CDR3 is CASSSGTSGSRSYEQYF. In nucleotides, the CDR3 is TGTGCCAGCAGCTCGGGGACTAGCGGGAGTAGGTCCTACGAGCAGTACTTC.

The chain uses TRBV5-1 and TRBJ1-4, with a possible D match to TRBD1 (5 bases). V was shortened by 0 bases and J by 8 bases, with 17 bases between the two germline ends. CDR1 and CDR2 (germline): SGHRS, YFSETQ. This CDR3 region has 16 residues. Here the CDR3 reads CASSLGPSRVGEKLFF. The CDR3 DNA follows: TGCGCCAGCAGCTTGGGACCTTCCAGGGTCGGGGAAAAACTGTTTTTT.

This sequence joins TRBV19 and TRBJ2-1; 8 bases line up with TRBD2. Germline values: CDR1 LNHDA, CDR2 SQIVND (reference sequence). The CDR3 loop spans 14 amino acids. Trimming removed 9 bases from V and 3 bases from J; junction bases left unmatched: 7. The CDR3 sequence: CASHKRGGYNEQFF. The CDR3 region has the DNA TGTGCCAGCCACAAACGGGGGGGCTACAATGAGCAGTTCTTC.

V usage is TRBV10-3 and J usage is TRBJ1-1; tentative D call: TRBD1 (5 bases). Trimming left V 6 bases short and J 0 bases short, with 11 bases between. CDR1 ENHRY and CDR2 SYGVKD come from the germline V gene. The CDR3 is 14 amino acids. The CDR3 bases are TGTGCCATCAGCCGGAGGGGAATGAACACTGAAGCTTTCTTT. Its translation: CAISRRGMNTEAFF.

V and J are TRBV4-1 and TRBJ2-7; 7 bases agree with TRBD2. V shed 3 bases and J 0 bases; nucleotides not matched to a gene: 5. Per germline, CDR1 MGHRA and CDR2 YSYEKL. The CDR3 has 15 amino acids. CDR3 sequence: CASSQVLADSYEQYF. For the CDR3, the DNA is TGCGCCAGCAGCCAGGTCCTAGCGGACTCCTACGAGCAGTACTTC.

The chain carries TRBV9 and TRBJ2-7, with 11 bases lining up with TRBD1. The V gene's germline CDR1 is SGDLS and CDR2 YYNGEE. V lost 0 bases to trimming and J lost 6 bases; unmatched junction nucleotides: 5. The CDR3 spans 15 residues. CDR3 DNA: TGTGCCAGCAGCGTAGGGACAGGGGGCCAGAGCGAGCAGTACTTC. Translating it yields CASSVGTGGQSEQYF. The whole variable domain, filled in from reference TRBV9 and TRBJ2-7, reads DSGVTQTPKHLITATGQRVTLRCSPRSGDLSVYWYQQSLDQGLQFLIQYYNGEERAKGNILERFSAQQFPDLHSELNLSSLELGDSALYFCASSVGTGGQSEQYFGPGTRLTVT.

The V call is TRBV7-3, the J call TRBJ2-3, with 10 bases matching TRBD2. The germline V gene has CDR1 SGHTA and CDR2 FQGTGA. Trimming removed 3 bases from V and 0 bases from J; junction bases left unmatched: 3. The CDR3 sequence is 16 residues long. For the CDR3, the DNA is TGTGCCAGCAGCTTCTATAGCGGGAGGAGCACAGATACGCAGTATTTT. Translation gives CASSFYSGRSTDTQYF.

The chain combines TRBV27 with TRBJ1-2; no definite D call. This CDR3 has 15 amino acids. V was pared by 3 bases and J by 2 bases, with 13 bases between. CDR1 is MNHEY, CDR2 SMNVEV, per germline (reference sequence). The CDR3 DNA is TGTGCCAGCAGTTTCAAGGGAGAGCGGAACTATGGCTACACCTTC. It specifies CASSFKGERNYGYTF.

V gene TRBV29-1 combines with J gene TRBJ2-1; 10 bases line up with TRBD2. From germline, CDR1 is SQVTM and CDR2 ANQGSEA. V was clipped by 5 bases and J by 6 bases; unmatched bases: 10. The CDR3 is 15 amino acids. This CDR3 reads CSVLRSGRARNEQFF. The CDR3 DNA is TGCAGCGTTCTCAGAAGCGGGAGGGCGCGCAATGAGCAGTTCTTC.

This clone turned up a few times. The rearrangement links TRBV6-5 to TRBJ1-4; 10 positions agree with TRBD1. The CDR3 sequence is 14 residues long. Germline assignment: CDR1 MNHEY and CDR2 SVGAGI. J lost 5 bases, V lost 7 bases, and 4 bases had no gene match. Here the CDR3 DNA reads TGTGCCAGCATTCCGGGACAGGGGAATGAAAAACTGTTTTTT. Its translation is CASIPGQGNEKLFF.